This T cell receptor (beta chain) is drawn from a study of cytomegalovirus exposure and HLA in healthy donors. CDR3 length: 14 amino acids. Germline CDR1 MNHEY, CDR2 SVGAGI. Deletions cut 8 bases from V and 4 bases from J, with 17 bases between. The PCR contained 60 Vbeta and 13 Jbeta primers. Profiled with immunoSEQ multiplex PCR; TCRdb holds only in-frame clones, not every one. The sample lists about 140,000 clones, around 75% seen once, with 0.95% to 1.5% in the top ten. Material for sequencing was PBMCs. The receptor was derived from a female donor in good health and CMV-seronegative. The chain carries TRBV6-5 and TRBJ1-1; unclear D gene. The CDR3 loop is CASWERAKGTEAFF. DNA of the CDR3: TGTGCCAGCTGGGAGAGGGCGAAGGGCACTGAAGCTTTCTTT.